The rows below give T cell receptor beta chains drawn from one sample of a study of human T cells and chemical hapten exposure. Via MiXCR, TCRdb re-called the RACE reads, giving one row per CDR3 protein. Of around 380,000 distinct CDR3 sequences listed, around 5.5% were seen once; the top ten hold under 9.5%. The sample consisted of whole blood, taken in connection with sensitization to the hapten diphenylcyclopropenone (DPC). The source of these receptors is a woman between 18 and 29 years old with alopecia areata. Some clones in this sample may be carry-over from other donors' samples. CDR3s include the opening cysteine and the closing phenylalanine or tryptophan. D genes are given only for firm matches. Part of the rows lack a size; the others show once, few, many or a class for expanded clones.

clone_size: many; d_call: TRBD1; v_call: TRBV6-2/TRBV6-3; j_call: TRBJ1-5; cdr3_aa: CASTGTDNNQPQHF; cdr3_nt: TGTGCCAGCACTGGGACAGACAACAATCAGCCCCAGCATTTT
clone_size: -; d_call: TRBD1; v_call: TRBV6-2/TRBV6-3; j_call: TRBJ1-1; cdr3_aa: CASTRNRGRNTEAFF; cdr3_nt: TGTGCCAGCACACGGAACAGGGGTCGTAACACTGAAGCTTTCTTT
clone_size: many; d_call: TRBD1; v_call: TRBV18; j_call: TRBJ1-2; cdr3_aa: CASSPGQGADNYGYTF; cdr3_nt: TGTGCCAGCTCGCCGGGACAGGGGGCGGATAACTATGGCTACACCTTC
clone_size: many; d_call: -; v_call: TRBV6-4; j_call: TRBJ1-5; cdr3_aa: CASSDWPRRPYRPQHF; cdr3_nt: TGTGCCAGCAGTGACTGGCCTAGAAGGCCCTATCGGCCCCAGCATTTT
clone_size: many; d_call: TRBD1; v_call: TRBV28; j_call: TRBJ1-1; cdr3_aa: CASDDRGVTEAFF; cdr3_nt: TGTGCCAGCGACGACAGGGGAGTCACTGAAGCTTTCTTT
clone_size: many; d_call: -; v_call: TRBV5-6; j_call: TRBJ2-1; cdr3_aa: CASRNRDFSYNEQFF; cdr3_nt: TGTGCCAGCAGAAACAGGGACTTTTCCTACAATGAGCAGTTCTTC
clone_size: few; d_call: -; v_call: TRBV7-8; j_call: TRBJ2-2; cdr3_aa: CASSSSAGLINTGELFF; cdr3_nt: TGTGCCAGCAGCTCCAGTGCCGGTCTAATAAACACCGGGGAGCTGTTTTTT
clone_size: once; d_call: TRBD1; v_call: TRBV4-3; j_call: TRBJ2-3; cdr3_aa: CASSQEDRSTDTHYF; cdr3_nt: TGCGCCAGCAGCCAAGAGGACAGGAGCACAGATACGCACTATTTT
clone_size: many; d_call: TRBD1; v_call: TRBV29-1; j_call: TRBJ1-1; cdr3_aa: CSAPGDRGRAFF; cdr3_nt: TGCAGCGCCCCGGGGGACAGGGGGAGGGCTTTCTTT
clone_size: few; d_call: TRBD2; v_call: TRBV20-1; j_call: TRBJ2-3; cdr3_aa: CSAGTSGATDTQYF; cdr3_nt: TGCAGTGCTGGTACTAGCGGGGCCACAGATACGCAGTATTTT
clone_size: few; d_call: -; v_call: TRBV5-1; j_call: TRBJ2-1; cdr3_aa: CASSLGWGAEQFF; cdr3_nt: TGCGCCAGCAGCTTGGGTTGGGGAGCTGAGCAGTTCTTC
clone_size: -; d_call: TRBD2; v_call: TRBV20-1; j_call: TRBJ2-3; cdr3_aa: CSARDPGTSVVKYADTQYF; cdr3_nt: TGCAGTGCTAGAGATCCGGGGACTAGCGTCGTCAAGTACGCAGATACGCAGTATTTT
clone_size: many; d_call: TRBD2; v_call: TRBV25-1; j_call: TRBJ2-1; cdr3_aa: CASSRAGGAPYNEQFF; cdr3_nt: TGTGCCAGCAGTCGAGCCGGGGGGGCGCCCTACAATGAGCAGTTCTTC
clone_size: -; d_call: TRBD2; v_call: TRBV5-5; j_call: TRBJ2-3; cdr3_aa: CASSLGLAKDTQYF; cdr3_nt: TGTGCCAGCAGCTTGGGACTAGCGAAGGATACGCAGTATTTT
clone_size: -; d_call: -; v_call: TRBV2; j_call: TRBJ1-5; cdr3_aa: CASSERTVNQPQHF; cdr3_nt: TGTGCCAGCAGTGAACGGACGGTCAATCAGCCCCAGCATTTT
clone_size: few; d_call: TRBD2; v_call: TRBV7-3; j_call: TRBJ2-1; cdr3_aa: CASSLTSGGIQNNEQFF; cdr3_nt: TGTGCCAGCAGCTTAACATCGGGGGGGATCCAAAACAATGAGCAGTTCTTC
clone_size: few; d_call: -; v_call: TRBV5-1; j_call: TRBJ2-5; cdr3_aa: CASGDPGNPQETQYF; cdr3_nt: TGCGCCAGCGGGGATCCGGGGAATCCCCAAGAGACCCAGTACTTC
clone_size: few; d_call: -; v_call: TRBV6-2/TRBV6-3; j_call: TRBJ1-1; cdr3_aa: CASSYSGVYEAFF; cdr3_nt: TGTGCCAGCAGTTACTCTGGGGTATACGAAGCTTTCTTT
clone_size: -; d_call: -; v_call: TRBV4-3; j_call: TRBJ2-3; cdr3_aa: CASSPRLGTDTQYF; cdr3_nt: TGCGCCAGCAGCCCCAGGTTAGGCACAGATACGCAGTATTTT
clone_size: many; d_call: -; v_call: TRBV25-1; j_call: TRBJ1-6; cdr3_aa: CASSGHLGSSPLHF; cdr3_nt: TGTGCCAGCAGTGGGCACTTGGGGAGCAGTCCCCTCCACTTT
clone_size: many; d_call: -; v_call: TRBV10-3; j_call: TRBJ2-3; cdr3_aa: CAISDTDTQYF; cdr3_nt: TGTGCCATCAGTGACACAGATACGCAGTATTTT
clone_size: many; d_call: TRBD2; v_call: TRBV6-1; j_call: TRBJ2-7; cdr3_aa: CASSREGYEQYF; cdr3_nt: TGTGCCAGCAGTCGGGAGGGGTACGAGCAGTACTTC
clone_size: many; d_call: -; v_call: TRBV5-6; j_call: TRBJ1-1; cdr3_aa: CASSLDQYYTEAFF; cdr3_nt: TGTGCCAGCAGCTTGGATCAGTATTACACTGAAGCTTTCTTT
clone_size: few; d_call: TRBD2; v_call: TRBV5-1; j_call: TRBJ2-4; cdr3_aa: CASSPLAGENIQYF; cdr3_nt: TGCGCCAGCAGCCCACTAGCGGGGGAAAACATTCAGTACTTC
clone_size: many; d_call: -; v_call: TRBV2; j_call: TRBJ2-6; cdr3_aa: CASSPGGANVLTF; cdr3_nt: TGTGCCAGCAGCCCTGGAGGGGCCAACGTCCTGACTTTC
clone_size: -; d_call: -; v_call: TRBV4-1; j_call: TRBJ1-3; cdr3_aa: CASSQVGQITGNTIYF; cdr3_nt: TGCGCCAGCAGCCAAGTGGGGCAGATCACTGGAAACACCATATATTTT
clone_size: many; d_call: -; v_call: TRBV7-8; j_call: TRBJ1-1; cdr3_aa: CASSRLGVNTEAFF; cdr3_nt: TGTGCCAGCAGCCGTCTAGGCGTGAACACTGAAGCTTTCTTT
clone_size: -; d_call: -; v_call: TRBV7-9; j_call: TRBJ2-3; cdr3_aa: CASSFQERDTQYF; cdr3_nt: TGTGCCAGCAGCTTTCAGGAGCGCGATACGCAGTATTTT
clone_size: many; d_call: -; v_call: TRBV29-1; j_call: TRBJ1-2; cdr3_aa: CSVRPPNYGYTF; cdr3_nt: TGCAGCGTGCGACCCCCTAACTATGGCTACACCTTC
clone_size: many; d_call: TRBD1; v_call: TRBV12-5; j_call: TRBJ2-5; cdr3_aa: CASGLDRGPRETQYF; cdr3_nt: TGTGCTAGTGGTCTCGACAGGGGGCCGAGGGAGACCCAGTACTTC
clone_size: many; d_call: -; v_call: TRBV5-6; j_call: TRBJ1-1; cdr3_aa: CASSWGTGRTEAFF; cdr3_nt: TGTGCCAGCAGCTGGGGTACAGGGCGGACTGAAGCTTTCTTT
clone_size: few; d_call: -; v_call: TRBV20-1; j_call: TRBJ1-2; cdr3_aa: CSAHPNGGGYTF; cdr3_nt: TGCAGTGCTCATCCTAACGGGGGCGGCTACACCTTC
clone_size: many; d_call: TRBD1; v_call: TRBV7-9; j_call: TRBJ1-1; cdr3_aa: CASSSKPGTGGAVPAFF; cdr3_nt: TGTGCCAGCAGCTCCAAGCCCGGGACAGGGGGAGCTGTGCCAGCTTTCTTT
clone_size: many; d_call: TRBD2; v_call: TRBV7-2; j_call: TRBJ2-1; cdr3_aa: CASSPPGRGGLREQFF; cdr3_nt: TGTGCCAGCAGCCCCCCGGGGCGGGGGGGGCTCCGTGAGCAGTTCTTC
clone_size: -; d_call: TRBD1; v_call: TRBV5-1; j_call: TRBJ1-4; cdr3_aa: CASSSSGTVHEKLFF; cdr3_nt: TGCGCCAGCAGCTCTTCCGGGACAGTGCATGAAAAACTGTTTTTT
clone_size: many; d_call: -; v_call: TRBV29-1; j_call: TRBJ2-7; cdr3_aa: CSVDQGLAHEQYF; cdr3_nt: TGCAGCGTTGATCAGGGGCTAGCTCACGAGCAGTACTTC
clone_size: many; d_call: TRBD1; v_call: TRBV7-2; j_call: TRBJ1-4; cdr3_aa: CASNTGGAGEKLFF; cdr3_nt: TGTGCCAGCAACACAGGGGGCGCGGGTGAAAAACTGTTTTTT
clone_size: many; d_call: -; v_call: TRBV10-3; j_call: TRBJ2-5; cdr3_aa: CAVRTLQETQYF; cdr3_nt: TGTGCCGTTCGGACTCTTCAAGAGACCCAGTACTTC
clone_size: many; d_call: -; v_call: TRBV4-1; j_call: TRBJ2-3; cdr3_aa: CASDTPSSALGADTQYF; cdr3_nt: TGCGCCAGCGACACTCCCTCATCGGCTCTTGGGGCAGATACGCAGTATTTT
clone_size: many; d_call: -; v_call: TRBV28; j_call: TRBJ1-1; cdr3_aa: CASSRTGVTGAFF; cdr3_nt: TGTGCCAGCAGCCGGACGGGAGTAACTGGGGCTTTCTTT